Presented here are 29 T cell receptor beta chains from one specimen sequenced in a study of breast tumors, draining lymph nodes, adjacent tissues. Samples came from axillary lymph nodes draining the breast cancer. MiXCR was run by TCRdb on the multiplex PCR reads, yielding one entry per CDR3 protein. Of about 300,000 distinct CDR3 sequences in the sample, 30% to 35% were seen once. The source material was axillary lymph node tissue. Receptors originate from a female donor with breast cancer. Some clones in this sample may be carry-over from other donors' samples.

Worth noting for this clonotype: At one of its ends the junction is not consistent with the germline gene, which may arise from a read error. V is TRBV10-3 and J is TRBJ2-1, with D possibly called TRBD1 or TRBD2 (6 bases each). CDR1 and CDR2 (germline): ENHRY, SYGVKD. This CDR3 region has 17 residues. The CDR3 reads CASSEYRAGSSYNEQFF. The CDR3 nucleotides read TGTGCCAGCAGTGAGTACAGGGCGGGGAGCTCCTACAATGAGCAGTTCTTC.

This clonotype occurred many times. The gene calls are TRBV29-1 and TRBJ1-3, with D unclear. The CDR3 extends over 13 amino acids. V was pared by 6 bases and J by 0 bases, with 9 bases between. The germline V gene has CDR1 SQVTM and CDR2 ANQGSEA. The CDR3: CSVEISSGNTIYF. As DNA, the CDR3 is TGCAGCGTCGAAATATCCTCTGGAAACACCATATATTTT.

Turning to this clonotype: One end of the junction is discordant with germline, which a read error may explain. J is TRBJ2-3 and V is TRBV6-1; tentative D call: TRBD1 (5 bases). Germline V CDR1 and CDR2: MNHNS, SASEGT. This CDR3 has 13 amino acids. DNA of the CDR3: TGTGCCAGCAAGTGGCAGGACACAGGTACGCAGTATTTT. Its translation: CASKWQDTGTQYF.

This clonotype came up a few times. This rearrangement joins TRBV4-1 to TRBJ1-2; TRBD1 matches 8 bases. V shed 4 bases, J shed 7 bases, and the junction held 8 bases outside the gene matches. In germline, CDR1 is MGHRA, CDR2 YSYEKL. There are 14 residues in the CDR3. The CDR3 coding sequence is TGCGCCAGCAGCCCCCTCAGGGGGCACCCTGGCTACACCTTC. As protein: CASSPLRGHPGYTF.

This clonotype has ten or more counts. One end of the junction varies from germline; a read error may be responsible. V is TRBV6-1 and J is TRBJ2-3; 10 bases agree with TRBD1. The CDR3 runs 13 residues. The germline gives CDR1 MNHNS, CDR2 SASEGT. The DNA of the CDR3 is TGCGCCAGCTGGGACAGGGGAACAGATACGCAGTATTTT. Translated, it gives CASWDRGTDTQYF.

V is TRBV15 and J is TRBJ2-3, with 8 bases that match TRBD2. With 0 bases clipped from V and 4 bases from J, the junction kept 3 bases outside the gene matches. The CDR3 sequence is 15 residues long. Germline CDR1 reads LNHNV; CDR2 reads YYDKDF (reference sequence). CDR3: CATSRDREGPDTQYF. CDR3 in DNA: TGTGCCACCAGCAGAGATCGGGAGGGCCCAGATACGCAGTATTTT.

This clonotype was recorded at least ten times. The gene calls are TRBV24-1 and TRBJ2-1; 8 bases fit TRBD1. V was clipped by 0 bases and J by 5 bases; unmatched bases: 5. Germline V gene sequence: CDR1 KGHDR, CDR2 SFDVKD. The CDR3 has 16 amino acids. The CDR3 region has the DNA TGTGCCACCAGTGATTTGGGACAGGGTGGTAACAATGAGCAGTTCTTC. This encodes CATSDLGQGGNNEQFF.

This clonotype was picked up many times. The chain joins TRBV7-2 to TRBJ2-3, with no clear D. The ends were cut back, 5 bases at V and 3 bases at J, with 15 bases in the middle. This CDR3 is 15 amino acids long. Germline V gives CDR1 SGHTA, CDR2 FQGNSA. The CDR3 DNA is TGTGCCAGCAGCCCCCTCGCTGGTTCGACAGATACGCAGTATTTT. This translates into CASSPLAGSTDTQYF.

This clonotype occurred a few times. V gene TRBV12-3 or TRBV12-4 combines with J gene TRBJ2-5; a weak D match, TRBD2 (6 bases). V lost 7 bases and J lost 7, with 19 bases in between. The CDR3 extends over 14 amino acids. The CDR3 bases are TGTGCCAGCACCACCCGGAGGGACTGGGGGACCCAGTACTTC. Protein sequence: CASTTRRDWGTQYF.

In the case of this clonotype: Sequence at one end of the junction differs from germline and may be a read error. The chain has TRBV19 and TRBJ1-4; D might be TRBD1 (5 bases). This CDR3 is built from 15 residues. CDR1 and CDR2 (germline): LNHDA, SQIVND (reference sequence). CDR3 protein: CASSTSRGNNEKLLF. In DNA form, the CDR3 reads TGCGCCAGTAGTACGTCCCGGGGGAATAATGAAAAACTGCTTTTT.

V gene TRBV27 combines with J gene TRBJ2-1, with D maybe TRBD2 (7 bases). The CDR3 contains 15 residues. V lost 3 bases to trimming and J lost 14 bases, with 23 bases between them. Germline V CDR1 and CDR2: MNHEY, SMNVEV (reference sequence). The CDR3: CASSLEGGLLTSKFF. In DNA form, the CDR3 reads TGTGCCAGCAGTTTGGAGGGGGGGTTACTAACTAGCAAGTTCTTC.

This clonotype was detected ten times or more. This chain connects TRBV5-6 to TRBJ1-6; TRBD1 matches at 9 bases. The CDR3 has 16 amino acids. Trimming took 0 bases from V and 10 from J; bases not matched to a gene: 8. The germline V gene encodes CDR1 SGHDT and CDR2 YYEEEE. The CDR3 is CASSLAGTGNGSPLHF. CDR3 bases: TGTGCCAGCAGCTTGGCAGGGACAGGGAATGGCTCACCCCTCCACTTT. Full variable domain (rest looked up from reference TRBV5-6 and TRBJ1-6): DAGVTQSPTHLIKTRGQQVTLRCSPKSGHDTVSWYQQALGQGPQFIFQYYEEEERQRGNFPDRFSGHQFPNYSSELNVNALLLGDSALYLCASSLAGTGNGSPLHFGNGTRLTVT.

This clonotype was counted only a few times. At one end the junction does not follow the germline gene, possibly because of a read error. The J gene is TRBJ2-7, the V gene TRBV4-3, with 10 bases matching TRBD1. Germline CDR1 and CDR2: LGHNA and YSLEER. The CDR3 extends over 13 amino acids. CDR3 sequence: CASSPGQGYGQYF. CDR3 DNA sequence: TGCGCCAGCAGCCCGGGACAGGGGTACGGGCAGTACTTC.

The chain employs TRBV20-1 and TRBJ2-2, with 16 bases identical to TRBD2. Germline values: CDR1 DFQATT, CDR2 SNEGSKA (reference sequence). V lost 6 bases, J lost 6 bases, and 10 bases stayed unmatched. The CDR3 has 17 amino acids. The DNA for the CDR3 is TGCAGTGCGCCGGAGGGGACTAGCGGGAGGGGGGCCGGGGAGCTGTTTTTT. It encodes CSAPEGTSGRGAGELFF.

This clonotype was counted many times. The V call is TRBV20-1, the J call TRBJ2-1, with TRBD2 matching 10 bases. Trimming took 0 bases from V and 4 from J; bases not matched to a gene: 15. The germline CDR1 and CDR2 sequences are DFQATT and SNEGSKA (reference sequence). This CDR3 has 19 residues. The CDR3 DNA reads as TGCAGTGCTAGAGATAGCACTAGCGGGGTTGCAGTAAGGTACAATGAGCAGTTCTTC. Its protein product is CSARDSTSGVAVRYNEQFF.

This clonotype was detected many times. The rearrangement uses TRBV11-3 and TRBJ2-2, with TRBD2 identical over 7 bases. V gave up 7 bases and J gave up 5 bases; unmatched junction bases: 7. Looked up from germline, CDR1 is SGHNT and CDR2 is YENEEA. The CDR3 sequence is 14 residues long. This CDR3 is CASNAGDGTGELFF. CDR3 nucleotides: TGTGCCAGCAATGCGGGAGATGGGACCGGGGAGCTGTTTTTT.

As concerns this clonotype: Being one base from a much bigger clone, this may be a read error. The conserved phenylalanine or tryptophan normally closing the CDR3 is absent here, so this likely arose from a read error. CDR3 sequence: CASSFAPWQGKNTIYS. CDR3 bases: TGTGCCAGCAGCTTTGCCCCGTGGCAGGGGAAAAACACCATATATTCT. The gene calls are TRBV5-4 and TRBJ1-3, with D possibly being TRBD1 (6 bases). Trimming took off 2 bases at V and 6 bases at J, with 18 bases between the two ends. Germline V CDR1 and CDR2: SGHNT, YYREEE (reference sequence). The CDR3 totals 16 residues.

Many counts were recorded for this clonotype. The chain couples TRBV20-1 to TRBJ2-3, with TRBD2 as a possible D gene (6 bases). The V end lost 5 bases, the J end lost 0 bases, and 9 bases lay between the germline ends. The CDR3 consists of 13 residues. Germline V gene lookup returns CDR1 DFQATT and CDR2 SNEGSKA (reference sequence). The CDR3 protein is CSAQRVSTDTQYF. CDR3 DNA sequence: TGCAGTGCTCAGCGGGTTAGCACAGATACGCAGTATTTT.

Only a few counts were recorded for this clonotype. J is TRBJ2-3 and V is TRBV3-1; 8 bases line up with TRBD1. J was trimmed by 1 base and V by 7 bases; bases with no gene match: 10. The germline V gene encodes CDR1 LGHDT and CDR2 YNNKEL (reference sequence). The CDR3 is made up of 16 amino acids. CDR3 region: CASTTRQGAGTDTQYF. CDR3 DNA: TGTGCCAGCACCACAAGGCAGGGGGCAGGCACAGATACGCAGTATTTT.

The genes are TRBV24-1 and TRBJ2-3; D ambiguous. Per germline, CDR1 KGHDR and CDR2 SFDVKD. V shed 4 bases and J shed 11 bases, with 15 bases lying between them. This CDR3 has 13 residues. This CDR3 is CATSDRIYNEQYF. The CDR3 DNA reads as TGTGCCACCAGTGACAGGATCTACAATGAGCAGTATTTT.

At least ten counts were recorded for this clonotype. V gene TRBV14 combines with J gene TRBJ2-3; 10 positions match TRBD1. The CDR3 has 17 residues. CDR1 is SGHDN and CDR2 is FVKESK in the germline V gene. V gave up 2 bases and J gave up 3 bases; unmatched junction bases: 8. This CDR3 reads CASSQFDRGLGTDTQYF. CDR3 nucleotide sequence: TGTGCCAGCAGCCAATTCGACAGGGGGCTTGGGACAGATACGCAGTATTTT.

Of note for this clonotype: The conserved final phenylalanine or tryptophan is absent from the CDR3, which likely points to a read error. The chain carries TRBV12-3 or TRBV12-4 and TRBJ1-4, with a weak D call TRBD1 (5 bases). The CDR3 runs to 17 residues. V gave up 3 bases and J gave up 0 bases, with 14 bases separating them. DNA for the CDR3: TGTGCCAGCAGTTTCTCGCGCCCGGGGGCAACTAATGAAAAACTGTTTCTT. Protein product: CASSFSRPGATNEKLFL.

This clonotype was seen more than once but under ten times. CDR3 nucleotides: TGCAGTGCTAGAGGGACGGTGAACACTGAAGCTTTCTTT. Translation: CSARGTVNTEAFF. This chain joins TRBV20-1 and TRBJ1-1; D gene uncertain. Germline assignment: CDR1 DFQATT and CDR2 SNEGSKA (reference sequence). The CDR3 consists of 13 residues. Trimming removed 1 base from V and 0 bases from J, with 6 bases in between.

This clonotype was observed many times. The chain carries TRBV2 and TRBJ1-6; 7 bases align to TRBD1. This CDR3 is 13 amino acids long. Per germline, CDR1 SNHLY and CDR2 FYNNEI. The V gene end was trimmed by 7 bases and the J gene end by 7 bases; junction bases not matched to a gene: 4. The CDR3 sequence is CASMETGNSPLHF. The CDR3 bases are TGTGCCAGCATGGAGACAGGGAATTCACCCCTCCACTTT.

The table lists this clonotype with many counts. The chain employs TRBV7-2 and TRBJ1-2, with TRBD1 identical over 7 bases. The CDR3 sequence is 14 residues long. Per the germline V gene, CDR1 is SGHTA and CDR2 is FQGNSA. V was clipped by 5 bases and J by 2 bases; unmatched bases: 5. CDR3 nucleotide sequence: TGTGCCAGCAGCCCAGGGGGGGGGAACTATGGCTACACCTTC. Amino acid sequence: CASSPGGGNYGYTF.

The CDR3: CASSRGGSSGGNEQFF. In DNA form, the CDR3 reads TGTGCCAGTAGTCGGGGGGGAAGTAGCGGGGGAAATGAGCAGTTCTTC. This chain uses TRBV19 with TRBJ2-1; 9 nucleotides align to TRBD2. The V gene end was trimmed by 5 bases and the J gene end by 7 bases; junction bases not matched to a gene: 12. Germline V CDR1 and CDR2: LNHDA, SQIVND (reference sequence). This CDR3 has 16 amino acids.

The genes are TRBV20-1 and TRBJ2-2; TRBD1 aligns across 7 bases. V lost 6 bases, J lost 6 bases, and 10 bases stayed unmatched. CDR1 and CDR2 from the germline V gene are DFQATT and SNEGSKA (reference sequence). CDR3 length equals 14 residues. The CDR3, as DNA: TGCAGTGCCCACAGCAACAGGGGCGCCGGGGAGCTGTTTTTT. Its protein product is CSAHSNRGAGELFF.

This sequence joins TRBV6-1 and TRBJ2-5, with no clear D. CDR3 length equals 13 residues. Germline CDR1 reads MNHNS; CDR2 reads SASEGT. The V end lost 0 bases, the J end lost 6 bases, and 8 bases lay between the germline ends. The CDR3 nucleotides are TGTGCCAGCAGTGAAGCGCCCGGACAGACCCAGTACTTC. Residues: CASSEAPGQTQYF.

This clonotype has at least ten counts. Here the CDR3 reads CASSWGTVGNTF. DNA for the CDR3: TGTGCCAGCAGCTGGGGGACGGTGGGAAACACCTTC. The chain employs TRBV5-6 and TRBJ1-2, with D tentatively TRBD1 (5 bases). Trimming shortened V by 3 bases and J by 12 bases, and 15 bases separated the two germline ends. CDR1 and CDR2 (germline): SGHDT, YYEEEE. CDR3 length equals 12 residues. Together with reference TRBV5-6 and TRBJ1-2, the CDR3 gives the full variable domain: DAGVTQSPTHLIKTRGQQVTLRCSPKSGHDTVSWYQQALGQGPQFIFQYYEEEERQRGNFPDRFSGHQFPNYSSELNVNALLLGDSALYLCASSWGTVGNTFGSGTRLTVV.